Shown below are 9 T cell receptor beta chains from a single sample sequenced in a study of blood T cell repertoires in COVID-19. Clones were sequenced by immunoSEQ multiplex PCR, and TCRdb holds only the in-frame ones, with some missing. This table has 410,000 or so clones, over 75% appearing once. Sequenced material: peripheral blood. The source is a woman aged 40-49 years with COVID-19, enrolled during active disease.

The V and J genes are TRBV27 and TRBJ1-6; possible D gene TRBD1, 6 bases. Germline CDR1 and CDR2: MNHEY and SMNVEV (reference sequence). With 8 bases removed from V and 6 bases from J, the gap between germline ends came to 8 bases. CDR3 length: 12 amino acids. This chain's CDR3 is CASSQGNSPLHF. The CDR3 DNA sequence: TGTGCCAGCTCACAGGGTAATTCACCCCTCCACTTT.

The genes are TRBV12-3 or TRBV12-4 and TRBJ1-2; weak D call: TRBD1 (5 bases). Trimming stripped 7 bases from V and 5 bases from J, with 14 bases between. There are 13 residues in the CDR3. The CDR3, as DNA: TGTGCCAGCATCCCGGCCCAGGGTTATGGCTACACCTTC. Translation gives CASIPAQGYGYTF.

The chain recombines TRBV5-6 with TRBJ2-5; TRBD1 matches at 9 bases. The CDR3 sequence is 15 residues long. The germline V gene encodes CDR1 SGHDT and CDR2 YYEEEE. V lost 4 bases, J lost 4 bases, and 8 bases stayed unmatched. The CDR3 bases are TGTGCCAGCAGCCTACCCGGGACAGGGATAGAGACCCAGTACTTC. It codes for CASSLPGTGIETQYF. Full variable domain (rest looked up from reference TRBV5-6 and TRBJ2-5): DAGVTQSPTHLIKTRGQQVTLRCSPKSGHDTVSWYQQALGQGPQFIFQYYEEEERQRGNFPDRFSGHQFPNYSSELNVNALLLGDSALYLCASSLPGTGIETQYFGPGTRLLVL.

The V and J genes are TRBV7-2 and TRBJ2-3; D is perhaps TRBD2 (5 bases). CDR1 is SGHTA and CDR2 is FQGNSA in the germline V gene. V lost 0 bases and J lost 1, with 8 bases in between. CDR3 length: 15 amino acids. CDR3 in DNA: TGTGCCAGCAGCTTAGCGGGAGCGGGCACAGATACGCAGTATTTT. This encodes CASSLAGAGTDTQYF.

V and J are TRBV11-2 and TRBJ1-2; possible D gene TRBD1, 5 bases. The CDR3 runs to 11 residues. CDR1 and CDR2 from the germline V gene are SGHAT and FQNNGV. V shed 7 bases and J shed 8 bases, with 11 bases lying between them. CDR3 loop: CASIQAEGYTF. DNA for the CDR3: TGTGCCAGCATACAGGCGGAGGGCTACACCTTC. Full variable domain (outside the CDR3, taken from reference TRBV11-2 and TRBJ1-2): EAGVAQSPRYKIIEKRQSVAFWCNPISGHATLYWYQQILGQGPKLLIQFQNNGVVDDSQLPKDRFSAERLKGVDSTLKIQPAKLEDSAVYLCASIQAEGYTFGSGTRLTVV.

This clone appeared a single time. The rearrangement uses TRBV13 and TRBJ1-1; tentative D call: TRBD1 (5 bases). Between the trimmed V and J ends, which lost 5 bases and 1 base, there was a span of 11 bases. The CDR3 loop spans 14 amino acids. From germline, CDR1 is PRHDT and CDR2 FYEKMQ (reference sequence). The CDR3 loop is CASSVRGANTEAFF. CDR3 DNA: TGTGCCAGCAGCGTACGTGGGGCGAACACTGAAGCTTTCTTT.

This rearrangement joins TRBV11-2 to TRBJ1-1; possible D gene TRBD1, 6 bases. With 4 bases removed from V and 4 bases from J, the gap between germline ends came to 13 bases. Per germline, CDR1 SGHAT and CDR2 FQNNGV. The CDR3 contains 14 residues. In DNA form, the CDR3 reads TGTGCCAGCAGCTCCTACAGGGACGGCACTGAAGCTTTCTTT. This encodes CASSSYRDGTEAFF.

J is TRBJ2-5 and V is TRBV7-3; no firm D call. The CDR3 runs to 14 residues. The germline V and J ends were trimmed by 1 base and 0 bases, with 6 bases remaining between them. The germline V gene has CDR1 SGHTA and CDR2 FQGTGA. CDR3 region: CASSLNEYQETQYF. CDR3 DNA sequence: TGTGCCAGCAGCTTAAATGAGTACCAAGAGACCCAGTACTTC.

The rearrangement joins TRBV27 to TRBJ2-7; 10 nucleotides align to TRBD1. The trim removed 3 bases at V and 6 bases at J, leaving 2 bases unmatched. The CDR3 consists of 13 residues. Germline V gene sequence: CDR1 MNHEY, CDR2 SMNVEV (reference sequence). CDR3 sequence (DNA): TGTGCCAGCAGTTTTAGGGACAGGGGCGAGCAGTACTTC. It translates to CASSFRDRGEQYF.